A single sample is the source of the 18 T cell receptor beta chains below, sequenced in a study of Graves' ophthalmopathy and Graves' hyperthyroidism. Transcripts of RNA were the source for amplifying TCR beta CDR3 regions. The authors performed first-round RT-PCR with HTBI primers and then a second-round multiplex PCR. TCRdb used MiXCR to reprocess the multiplex PCR reads, holding one entry per CDR3 protein. The sample has more than 1,000,000 distinct CDR3 sequences, 36% seen once; the top ten hold 11%. The sequenced material came from peripheral blood or thyroid tissue (not recorded which). These TCRs come from an adult man with Graves' hyperthyroidism.

This clonotype was picked up many times. This chain connects TRBV12-3 or TRBV12-4 to TRBJ1-1; the match to TRBD1 covers 10 bases. This CDR3 contains 13 residues. J was trimmed by 12 bases and V by 7 bases; bases with no gene match: 11. CDR3 nucleotides: TGTGCCAGCACCCAAGACAGGGGGCGCGCGACTTTCTTT. It translates to CASTQDRGRATFF.

Details on this clonotype: Compared with germline, one end of the junction differs, possibly owing to a read error. The V and J genes are TRBV24-1 and TRBJ2-2; 14 nucleotides align to TRBD2. Germline values: CDR1 KGHDR, CDR2 SFDVKD. The CDR3 spans 18 residues. CDR3 coding DNA: TGTGCCAGCAGTGAAGCGGCCGGGACTAGCGGGAGAGTCGGGGAGCTGTTTTTT. Translating it yields CASSEAAGTSGRVGELFF.

At least ten counts were recorded for this clonotype. The V and J genes are TRBV7-8 and TRBJ2-5, with 9 bases aligning to TRBD2. V dropped 0 bases and J dropped 1; count of bases not matched to a gene: 3. Per the germline V gene, CDR1 is SGHVS and CDR2 is FQNEAQ. The CDR3 runs to 16 residues. CDR3 nucleotide sequence: TGTGCCAGCAGCTTAGCGGGGCGGGGGGGCCAAGAGACCCAGTACTTC. Translation gives CASSLAGRGGQETQYF. The full variable domain, rest sourced from reference TRBV7-8 and TRBJ2-5, is GAGVSQSPRYKVAKRGQDVALRCDPISGHVSLFWYQQALGQGPEFLTYFQNEAQLDKSGLPSDRFFAERPEGSVSTLKIQRTQQEDSAVYLCASSLAGRGGQETQYFGPGTRLLVL.

As concerns this clonotype: One junction end disagrees with the germline gene, perhaps due to a read error. The rearrangement joins TRBV9 to TRBJ2-6; 8 nucleotides align to TRBD1. Germline V gene sequence: CDR1 SGDLS, CDR2 YYNGEE. The CDR3 is made up of 17 amino acids. The CDR3 sequence is CASSRTGTNSGANVLTF. In nucleotides, the CDR3 is TGTGCCAGCAGCCGGACAGGGACCAACTCTGGGGCCAACGTCCTTACTTTC.

This clonotype was detected many times. The chain uses TRBV7-2 and TRBJ1-2; no clear D gene. Germline V lookup: CDR1 SGHTA, CDR2 FQGNSA. V shed 1 base and J shed 2 bases, with 8 bases lying between them. CDR3 size: 14 residues. This CDR3 is CASSLGHRNYGYTF. The CDR3 coding sequence is TGTGCCAGCAGCTTAGGCCACAGAAACTATGGCTACACCTTC.

The J gene is TRBJ1-2, the V gene TRBV20-1; D uncertain. Looked up from germline, CDR1 is DFQATT and CDR2 is SNEGSKA (reference sequence). The CDR3 is 11 amino acids. The CDR3 loop is CTAGANYGYTF. The CDR3 DNA follows: TGCACCGCCGGGGCTAACTATGGCTACACCTTC.

This clonotype was counted many times. The V call is TRBV7-2, the J call TRBJ1-3; 9 bases align to TRBD1. Germline trimming cut 5 bases from V and 0 bases from J; bases unmatched to any gene: 2. This CDR3 is built from 15 residues. Germline V gene lookup returns CDR1 SGHTA and CDR2 FQGNSA. CDR3 sequence reads: CASSPTGGSGNTIYF. Here the CDR3 DNA reads TGTGCCAGCAGCCCGACAGGGGGCTCTGGAAACACCATATATTTT.

This clonotype was counted many times. V and J are TRBV15 and TRBJ2-5; weak D call: TRBD1 (5 bases). Trimming took off 0 bases at V and 4 bases at J, with 9 bases between the two ends. The CDR3 runs to 14 residues. Germline CDR1 reads LNHNV; CDR2 reads YYDKDF (reference sequence). The CDR3 protein is CATSRDRALETQYF. The CDR3 DNA follows: TGTGCCACCAGCAGAGACAGGGCTTTAGAGACCCAGTACTTC.

As regards this clonotype: The junction does not match germline at one end; this may be a read error. The V gene is TRBV2, the J gene TRBJ2-7; the D gene is possibly TRBD2 (5 bases). The germline V gene has CDR1 SNHLY and CDR2 FYNNEI. This CDR3 is built from 11 residues. Here the CDR3 reads CASTPGILETF. The CDR3 DNA sequence: TGTGCCAGCACTCCCGGGATCCTAGAGACCTTC.

There are a few counts of this clonotype. Here the CDR3 reads CASSQDLKAPAEAFF. As DNA, the CDR3 is TGCGCCAGCAGCCAAGATTTAAAAGCTCCGGCTGAAGCTTTCTTT. V usage is TRBV4-3 and J usage is TRBJ1-1; no reliable D call. Trimming removed 0 bases from V and 6 bases from J, with 14 bases in between. The CDR3 consists of 15 residues. Germline-derived CDR1 and CDR2 are LGHNA and YSLEER.

This clonotype was picked up a small number of times. The V and J genes are TRBV28 and TRBJ1-2; D call uncertain. With 5 bases removed from V and 7 bases from J, the gap between germline ends came to 14 bases. CDR3 length equals 13 residues. Germline CDR1 is MDHEN and CDR2 is SYDVKM. The CDR3 DNA sequence: TGTGCCAGCAGTGTGGGAGAGGCGGGTGGCTACACCTTC. Translating it yields CASSVGEAGGYTF.

The chain couples TRBV20-1 to TRBJ2-2; tentatively, D is TRBD2 (6 bases). The ends were cut back, 0 bases at V and 3 bases at J, with 11 bases in the middle. The length of the CDR3 is 15 residues. Germline V gene sequence: CDR1 DFQATT, CDR2 SNEGSKA (reference sequence). This chain's CDR3 is CSARDPGGDTGELFF. The CDR3 nucleotides read TGCAGTGCTAGAGATCCGGGCGGGGACACCGGGGAGCTGTTTTTT.

This clonotype was detected only a few times. This sequence joins TRBV6-5 and TRBJ1-4, with TRBD1 matching over 8 bases. The CDR3 contains 17 residues. Germline-derived CDR1 and CDR2 are MNHEY and SVGAGI. The V segment lost 9 bases and the J segment 8 bases; nucleotides outside the gene matches: 20. The CDR3 DNA reads as TGTGCCAGTAGCCGACAGGGGCCTTTGATTAGTAGGGAAAAACTGTTTTTT. It specifies CASSRQGPLISREKLFF.

The chain uses TRBV7-8 and TRBJ2-2, with a possible D match to TRBD1 (6 bases). Between the trimmed V and J ends, which lost 6 bases and 5 bases, there was a span of 16 bases. Germline V lookup: CDR1 SGHVS, CDR2 FQNEAQ. CDR3 length equals 15 residues. The CDR3 sequence: CASRSGTLKTGELFF. The CDR3 region has the DNA TGTGCCAGCAGGTCTGGGACACTGAAAACCGGGGAGCTGTTTTTT. The full variable domain, completed using reference TRBV7-8 and TRBJ2-2, is GAGVSQSPRYKVAKRGQDVALRCDPISGHVSLFWYQQALGQGPEFLTYFQNEAQLDKSGLPSDRFFAERPEGSVSTLKIQRTQQEDSAVYLCASRSGTLKTGELFFGEGSRLTVL.

The rearrangement joins TRBV9 to TRBJ1-3; D gene uncertain. The CDR3 loop spans 14 amino acids. The V gene lost 4 bases and the J gene lost 9 bases, with 17 bases spanning the gap. CDR1 and CDR2 (germline): SGDLS, YYNGEE. Here the CDR3 DNA reads TGTGCCAGCAGCCCAGACGGGCTCCCAGTCACCATATATTTT. Encoded protein: CASSPDGLPVTIYF.

This clonotype was seen at least ten times. This chain links TRBV9 with TRBJ1-6, with D perhaps matching TRBD1 (6 bases). Germline CDR1 SGDLS, CDR2 YYNGEE. V was shortened by 4 bases and J by 6 bases, with 17 bases between the two germline ends. The CDR3 spans 16 residues. The CDR3 reads CASSSQGSTSNSPLHF. The CDR3 DNA reads as TGTGCCAGCAGCTCACAGGGTTCAACTAGTAATTCACCCCTCCACTTT.

This clonotype has ten or more counts. This chain links TRBV7-9 with TRBJ2-7; 7 nucleotides agree with TRBD1. Trimming cost V 6 bases and J 8 bases; bases outside gene matches: 7. Looked up from germline, CDR1 is SEHNR and CDR2 is FQNEAQ (reference sequence). The CDR3 totals 12 residues. CDR3 sequence: CASSLQGSQQYF. DNA of the CDR3: TGTGCCAGCAGTTTACAGGGGAGTCAGCAGTACTTC.

The chain joins TRBV10-1 to TRBJ1-3; maybe TRBD1 (6 bases). Between the trimmed V and J ends, which lost 8 bases and 0 bases, there was a span of 14 bases. The CDR3 spans 15 residues. Germline V CDR1 and CDR2: WNHNN, SYGVQD (reference sequence). The CDR3: CASGSGAGSGNTIYF. DNA for the CDR3: TGCGCCAGCGGATCAGGGGCCGGCTCTGGAAACACCATATATTTT.